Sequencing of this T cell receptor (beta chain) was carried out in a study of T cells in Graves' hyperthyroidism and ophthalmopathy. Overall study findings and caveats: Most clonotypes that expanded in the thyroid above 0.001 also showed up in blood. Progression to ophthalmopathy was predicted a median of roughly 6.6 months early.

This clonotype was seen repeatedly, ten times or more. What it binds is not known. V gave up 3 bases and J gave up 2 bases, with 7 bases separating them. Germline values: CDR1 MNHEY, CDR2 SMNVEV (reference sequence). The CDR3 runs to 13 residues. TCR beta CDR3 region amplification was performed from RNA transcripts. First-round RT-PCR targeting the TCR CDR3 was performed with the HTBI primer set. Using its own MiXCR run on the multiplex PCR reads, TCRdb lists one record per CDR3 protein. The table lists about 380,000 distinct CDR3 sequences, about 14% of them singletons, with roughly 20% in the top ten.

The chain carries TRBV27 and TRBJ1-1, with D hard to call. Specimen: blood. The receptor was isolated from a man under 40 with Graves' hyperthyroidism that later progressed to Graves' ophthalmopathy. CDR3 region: CASSFEGNTEAFF. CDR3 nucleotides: TGTGCCAGCAGTTTTGAAGGCAACACTGAAGCTTTCTTT.